The source of this T cell receptor beta chain is a study of post-analysis software for immune sequencing data. The library was made from cDNA and included unique molecular identifiers. MiXCR, run by TCRdb on the PCR reads, gives a single entry per CDR3 protein. In the table there are roughly 620,000 distinct CDR3 sequences, roughly 40% of which are singletons. Overall study findings and caveats: Included in a set of roughly five TRBV segments more frequent in patients than controls were TRBV5-6, TRBV5-1 and TRBV20-1.

CDR3 length: 11 residues. From germline, CDR1 is SGHDT and CDR2 YYEEEE. V was pared by 4 bases and J by 9 bases, with 8 bases between. With respect to this clonotype: The antigen remains undetermined.

The receptor's source is a girl under 18 with multiple sclerosis. The chain uses TRBV5-6 and TRBJ2-1; D unclear. Sequenced input: blood. The CDR3 DNA reads TGTGCCAGCAGCGGGGTAGGTGAGCAGTTCTTC. Its protein is CASSGVGEQFF. The full variable domain, with the rest looked up from reference TRBV5-6 and TRBJ2-1, is DAGVTQSPTHLIKTRGQQVTLRCSPKSGHDTVSWYQQALGQGPQFIFQYYEEEERQRGNFPDRFSGHQFPNYSSELNVNALLLGDSALYLCASSGVGEQFFGPGTRLTVL.